The following is a T cell receptor (beta chain) sequence with its context. Germline lookup yields CDR1 SGHTA and CDR2 FQGNSA. The CDR3 is 13 amino acids. Trimming left V 10 bases short and J 2 bases short, with 13 bases between. This record comes from a study of blood T cell repertoires in COVID-19. Original data processing: Researchers report that nucleated cell counts were estimated from reference gene primer amplification. This table comes from immunoSEQ multiplex PCR, and its TCRdb copy is limited to in-frame clones, with some not included. That table supplies the V and J calls and clone size; D and trimming were determined from the DNA. The sample lists under 300,000 clones, roughly 91% occurring once.

Source material: PBMCs or T cells enriched from blood (not recorded which). This sequence originates from a woman aged 40 to 50 with acute COVID-19. The J gene is TRBJ2-3, the V gene TRBV7-2; no reliable D call. CDR3 sequence: CATWNSPTDTQYF. The CDR3 DNA follows: TGTGCCACCTGGAATAGCCCCACAGATACGCAGTATTTT.